The source of this TCR beta chain is a study of regulatory T cells in long-lasting Graves disease. As for the study in general: Graves' patients, newly diagnosed, had taken antithyroid drugs under 3 months. Broader study findings: TCR diversity was lower in persistent Graves' patients (versus newly diagnosed ones). Among the persistent patients, 2,500 to 3,000 public clonotypes were shared, more than the roughly 970 shared among new patients.

Per the germline V gene, CDR1 is SGHVS and CDR2 is FQNEAQ. The CDR3 contains 16 residues. The junction had 11 bases not matched to a gene; V was cut back by 3 bases and J by 6 bases. The sample holds many counts of this clonotype. Its antigen is currently unknown. In building TCR beta libraries, iRepertoire HTBI primers were used together with Arm-PCR of CDR3 regions. Each CDR3 protein gets one entry after TCRdb re-called the multiplex PCR reads with MiXCR. The sample records some 330,000 distinct CDR3 sequences, around 11% being singletons. Stated time point: newly diagnosed GD, antithyroid drugs for less than 3 months. Making the TCR library involved RNA that had been extracted from PBMCs. This same sample was also taken into another study, of T cells in Graves' hyperthyroidism and ophthalmopathy. That study reports: First-round RT-PCR targeting the TCR CDR3 was performed with the HTBI primer set.

The V gene is TRBV7-8, the J gene TRBJ2-1, with 7 bases fitting TRBD2. The input for sequencing was peripheral blood mononuclear cells (PBMCs), taken at new diagnosis, from a patient treated with antithyroid drugs. The clonotype comes from a woman between 18 and 29 years old with Graves disease. CDR3: CASSFPGRVGRNEQFF. CDR3 nucleotide sequence: TGTGCCAGCAGCTTCCCGGGGAGGGTGGGGCGCAATGAGCAGTTCTTC.